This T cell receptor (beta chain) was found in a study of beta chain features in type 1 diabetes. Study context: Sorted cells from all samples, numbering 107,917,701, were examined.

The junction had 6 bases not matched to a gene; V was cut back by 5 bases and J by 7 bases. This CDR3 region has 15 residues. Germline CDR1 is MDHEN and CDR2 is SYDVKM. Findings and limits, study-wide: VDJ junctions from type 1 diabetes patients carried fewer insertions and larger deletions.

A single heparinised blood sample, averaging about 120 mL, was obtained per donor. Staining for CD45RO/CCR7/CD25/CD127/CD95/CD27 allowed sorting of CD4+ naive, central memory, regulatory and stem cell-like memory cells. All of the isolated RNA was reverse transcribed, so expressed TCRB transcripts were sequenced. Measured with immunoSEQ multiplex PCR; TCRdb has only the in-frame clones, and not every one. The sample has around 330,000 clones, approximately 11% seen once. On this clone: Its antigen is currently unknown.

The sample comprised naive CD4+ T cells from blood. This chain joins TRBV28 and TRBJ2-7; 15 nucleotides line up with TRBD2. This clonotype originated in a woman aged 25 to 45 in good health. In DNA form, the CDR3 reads TGTGCCAGCAGTCCATCGGGACTAGCGGGGGGTGAGCAGTACTTC. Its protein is CASSPSGLAGGEQYF.